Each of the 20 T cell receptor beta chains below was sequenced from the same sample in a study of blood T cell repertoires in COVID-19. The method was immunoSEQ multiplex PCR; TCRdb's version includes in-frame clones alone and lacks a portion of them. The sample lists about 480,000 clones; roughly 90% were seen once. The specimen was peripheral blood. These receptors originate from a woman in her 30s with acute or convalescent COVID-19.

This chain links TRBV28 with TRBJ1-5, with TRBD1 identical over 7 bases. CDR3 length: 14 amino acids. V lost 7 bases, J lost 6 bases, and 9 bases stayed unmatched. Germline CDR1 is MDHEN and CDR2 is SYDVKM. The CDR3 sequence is CASTPGGGAQPQHF. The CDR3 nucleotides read TGTGCCAGCACCCCAGGGGGTGGGGCTCAGCCCCAGCATTTT.

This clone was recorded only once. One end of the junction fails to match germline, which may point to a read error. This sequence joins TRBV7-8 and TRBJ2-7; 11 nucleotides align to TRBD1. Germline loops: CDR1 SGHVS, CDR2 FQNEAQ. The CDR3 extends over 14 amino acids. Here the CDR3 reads CASSLAGTGGRGDF. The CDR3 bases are TGTGCCAGCAGCTTAGCGGGGACAGGGGGGCGCGGGGACTTC.

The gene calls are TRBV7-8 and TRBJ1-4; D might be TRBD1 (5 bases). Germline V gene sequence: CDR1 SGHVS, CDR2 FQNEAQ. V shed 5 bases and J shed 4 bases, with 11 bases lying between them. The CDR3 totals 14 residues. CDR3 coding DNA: TGTGCCAGCAGCCCCAGGGAATTTAATGAAAAACTGTTTTTT. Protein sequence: CASSPREFNEKLFF. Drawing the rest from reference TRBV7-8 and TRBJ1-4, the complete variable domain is GAGVSQSPRYKVAKRGQDVALRCDPISGHVSLFWYQQALGQGPEFLTYFQNEAQLDKSGLPSDRFFAERPEGSVSTLKIQRTQQEDSAVYLCASSPREFNEKLFFGSGTQLSVL.

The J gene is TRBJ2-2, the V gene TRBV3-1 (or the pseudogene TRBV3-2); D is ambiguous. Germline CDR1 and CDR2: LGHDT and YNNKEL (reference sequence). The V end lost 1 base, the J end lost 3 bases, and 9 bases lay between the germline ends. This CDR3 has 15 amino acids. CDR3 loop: CASSQGADDTGELFF. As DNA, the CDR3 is TGTGCCAGCAGCCAAGGGGCAGACGACACCGGGGAGCTGTTTTTT.

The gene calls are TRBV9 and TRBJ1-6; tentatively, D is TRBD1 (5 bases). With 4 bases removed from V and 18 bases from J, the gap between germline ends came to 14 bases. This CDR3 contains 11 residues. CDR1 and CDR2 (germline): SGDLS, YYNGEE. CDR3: CASSPQGLCHF. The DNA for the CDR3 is TGTGCCAGCAGCCCCCAGGGCCTCTGCCACTTT.

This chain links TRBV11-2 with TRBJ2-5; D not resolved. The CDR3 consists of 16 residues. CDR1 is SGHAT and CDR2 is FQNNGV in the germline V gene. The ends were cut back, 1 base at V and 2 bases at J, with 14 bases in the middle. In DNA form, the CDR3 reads TGTGCCAGCAGCTTAGGGGCCACTGCTTTACAAGAGACCCAGTACTTC. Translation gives CASSLGATALQETQYF.

DNA for the CDR3: TGTGCCACGGGGAATGGACAGGGCAATCAGCCCCAGCATTTT. Translated, it gives CATGNGQGNQPQHF. J is TRBJ1-5 and V is TRBV10-3, with TRBD1 matching 7 bases. The CDR3 is 14 residues long. Germline loops: CDR1 ENHRY, CDR2 SYGVKD. The J segment lost 2 bases and the V segment lost 10 bases, leaving 8 bases of the junction unmatched.

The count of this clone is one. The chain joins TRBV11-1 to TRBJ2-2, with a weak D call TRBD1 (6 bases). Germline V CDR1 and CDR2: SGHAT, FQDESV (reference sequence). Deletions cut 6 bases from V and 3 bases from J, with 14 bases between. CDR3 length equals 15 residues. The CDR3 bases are TGTGCCAGCAGTTACAGGGTTTCCTACACCGGGGAGCTGTTTTTT. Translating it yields CASSYRVSYTGELFF.

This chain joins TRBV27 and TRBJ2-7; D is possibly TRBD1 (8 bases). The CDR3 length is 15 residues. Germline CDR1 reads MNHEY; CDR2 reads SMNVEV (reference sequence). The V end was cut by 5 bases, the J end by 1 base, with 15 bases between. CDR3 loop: CASSAHRGGSYEQYF. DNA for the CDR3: TGTGCCAGCAGTGCACACAGGGGGGGTTCCTACGAGCAGTACTTC.

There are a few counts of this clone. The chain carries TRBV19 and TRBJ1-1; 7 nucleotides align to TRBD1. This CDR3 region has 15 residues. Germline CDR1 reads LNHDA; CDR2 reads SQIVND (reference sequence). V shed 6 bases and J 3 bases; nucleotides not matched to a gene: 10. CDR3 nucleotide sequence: TGTGCCAGTAGGTCACCGGGACAGAGATACACTGAAGCTTTCTTT. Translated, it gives CASRSPGQRYTEAFF. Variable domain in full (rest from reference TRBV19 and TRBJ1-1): DGGITQSPKYLFRKEGQNVTLSCEQNLNHDAMYWYRQDPGQGLRLIYYSQIVNDFQKGDIAEGYSVSREKKESFPLTVTSAQKNPTAFYLCASRSPGQRYTEAFFGQGTRLTVV.

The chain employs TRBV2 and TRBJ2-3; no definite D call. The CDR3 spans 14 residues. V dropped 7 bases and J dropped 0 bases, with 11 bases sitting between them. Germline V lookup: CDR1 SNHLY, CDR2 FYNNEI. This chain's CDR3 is CASMILTSTDTQYF. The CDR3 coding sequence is TGTGCCAGCATGATACTAACTAGCACAGATACGCAGTATTTT. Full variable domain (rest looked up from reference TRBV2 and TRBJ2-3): EPEVTQTPSHQVTQMGQEVILRCVPISNHLYFYWYRQILGQKVEFLVSFYNNEISEKSEIFDDQFSVERPDGSNFTLKIRSTKLEDSAMYFCASMILTSTDTQYFGPGTRLTVL.

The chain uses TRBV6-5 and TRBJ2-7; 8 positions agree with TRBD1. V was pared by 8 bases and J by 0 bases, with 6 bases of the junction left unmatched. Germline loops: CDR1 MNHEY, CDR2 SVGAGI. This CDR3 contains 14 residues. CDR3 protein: CASHRTGSSYEQYF. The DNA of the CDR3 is TGTGCCAGCCACCGGACAGGGAGCTCCTACGAGCAGTACTTC.

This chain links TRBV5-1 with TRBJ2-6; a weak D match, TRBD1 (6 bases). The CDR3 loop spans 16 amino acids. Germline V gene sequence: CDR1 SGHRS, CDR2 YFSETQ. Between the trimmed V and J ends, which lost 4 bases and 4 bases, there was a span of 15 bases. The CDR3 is CASSPETGRGANVLTF. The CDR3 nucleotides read TGCGCCAGCAGCCCTGAGACAGGTCGGGGGGCCAACGTCCTGACTTTC.

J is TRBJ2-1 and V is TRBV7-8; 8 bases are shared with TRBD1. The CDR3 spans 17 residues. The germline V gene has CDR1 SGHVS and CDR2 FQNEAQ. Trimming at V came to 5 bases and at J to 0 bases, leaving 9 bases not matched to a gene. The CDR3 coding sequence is TGTGCCAGCAGCCCAGGGACAGGATTAAGCTCCTACAATGAGCAGTTCTTC. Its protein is CASSPGTGLSSYNEQFF.

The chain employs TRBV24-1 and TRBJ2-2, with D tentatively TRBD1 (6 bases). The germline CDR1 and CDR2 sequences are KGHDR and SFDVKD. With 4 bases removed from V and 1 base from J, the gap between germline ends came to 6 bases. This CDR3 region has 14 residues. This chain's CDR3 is CATSETGNTGELFF. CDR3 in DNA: TGTGCCACCAGTGAGACAGGGAACACCGGGGAGCTGTTTTTT.

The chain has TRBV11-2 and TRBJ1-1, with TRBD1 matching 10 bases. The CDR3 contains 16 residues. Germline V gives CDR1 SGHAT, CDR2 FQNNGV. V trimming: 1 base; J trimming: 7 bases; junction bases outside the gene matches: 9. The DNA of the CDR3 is TGTGCCAGCAGCTTAGGCTACGGGACAGGGGACGGTGAAGCTTTCTTT. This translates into CASSLGYGTGDGEAFF.

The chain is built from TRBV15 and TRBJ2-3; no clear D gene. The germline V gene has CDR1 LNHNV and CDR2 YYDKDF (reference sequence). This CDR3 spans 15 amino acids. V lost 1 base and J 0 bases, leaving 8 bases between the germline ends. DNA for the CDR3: TGTGCCACCAGCAGAGTCGCGAGAAGCACAGATACGCAGTATTTT. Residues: CATSRVARSTDTQYF.

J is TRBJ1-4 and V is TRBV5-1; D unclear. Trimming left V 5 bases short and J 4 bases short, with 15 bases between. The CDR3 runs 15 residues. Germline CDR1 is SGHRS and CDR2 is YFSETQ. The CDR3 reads CASSLTQWVNEKLFF. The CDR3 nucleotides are TGCGCCAGCAGTCTAACACAGTGGGTTAATGAAAAACTGTTTTTT. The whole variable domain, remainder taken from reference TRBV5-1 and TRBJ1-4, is KAGVTQTPRYLIKTRGQQVTLSCSPISGHRSVSWYQQTPGQGLQFLFEYFSETQRNKGNFPGRFSGRQFSNSRSEMNVSTLELGDSALYLCASSLTQWVNEKLFFGSGTQLSVL.

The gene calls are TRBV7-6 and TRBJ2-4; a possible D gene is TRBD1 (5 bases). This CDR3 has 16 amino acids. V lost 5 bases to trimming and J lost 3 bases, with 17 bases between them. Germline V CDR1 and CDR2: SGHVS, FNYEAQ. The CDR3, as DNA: TGTGCCAGCAGCCCAACACAGGCTCTGGTCAAAAACATTCAGTACTTC. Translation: CASSPTQALVKNIQYF. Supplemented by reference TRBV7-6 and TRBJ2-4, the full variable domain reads GAGVSQSPRYKVTKRGQDVALRCDPISGHVSLYWYRQALGQGPEFLTYFNYEAQQDKSGLPNDRFSAERPEGSISTLTIQRTEQRDSAMYRCASSPTQALVKNIQYFGAGTRLSVL.

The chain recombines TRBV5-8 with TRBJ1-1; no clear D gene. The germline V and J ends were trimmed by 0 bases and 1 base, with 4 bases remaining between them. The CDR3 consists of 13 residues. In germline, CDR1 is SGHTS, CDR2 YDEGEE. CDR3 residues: CASSLGGNTEAFF. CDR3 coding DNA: TGTGCCAGCAGCTTGGGAGGGAACACTGAAGCTTTCTTT.